Presented here are 16 T cell receptor beta chains from one specimen sequenced in a study of T cell clonality in common variable immunodeficiency (dated by TCRdb to about 2015). Library creation used the immunoSEQ multiplex PCR assay. This immuneACCESS table, as held by TCRdb, lists in-frame sequences with V and J called but not all clones. Of the missing ones, under half trace to an unresolved V gene in checked studies; the others have no known cause. In this sample the table shows tens of thousands of clones, and no singletons are among them. The ten top clones hold approximately 4.7% of the sample. The specimen was peripheral blood mononuclear cells. The receptors originated from a person aged 18 to 70 in good health.

In regard to this clone: Other DNA sequences in the same sample also yield this CDR3. CDR3 amino acids: CASSTKRNWGTIYF. CDR3 DNA (partial): TGTGCCAGCAGCACGAAGAGAAATTGGGGCACA. The chain couples TRBV2 to TRBJ1-3; TRBD1 might be the D (5 bases). The read halts 3 residues ahead of the CDR3 end, with the missing end drawn from the germline J gene. The V gene's germline CDR1 is SNHLY and CDR2 FYNNEI. The CDR3 loop spans 14 amino acids.

This clone was seen repeatedly, ten times or more. Sequencing ends 3 residues short of the CDR3 end; the germline J gene provides the rest. The J gene is TRBJ1-1, the V gene TRBV5-1; perhaps TRBD1 as D (6 bases). The germline V and J ends were trimmed by 4 bases and 3 bases, with 13 bases remaining between them. Germline V lookup: CDR1 SGHRS, CDR2 YFSETQ. The CDR3 totals 14 residues. CDR3 DNA, as far as it was read: TGCGCCAGCAGCGCGTTCCACAGGGACACTGAA. Translated: CASSAFHRDTE. The full CDR3 reads CASSAFHRDTEAFF.

For this clone: Read coverage stops 3 residues before the CDR3 terminus; the germline J gene supplies the remainder. V is TRBV7-9 and J is TRBJ1-4; tentative D call: TRBD1 (6 bases). The germline CDR1 and CDR2 sequences are SEHNR and FQNEAQ (reference sequence). The CDR3 runs to 14 residues. Trimming took 4 bases from V and 8 from J, leaving 14 bases between them. The CDR3: CASSSSAGGEKLFF. The CDR3 DNA, read in part, is TGTGCCAGCAGCTCCTCAGCGGGGGGCGAAAAA. Full variable domain (remainder filled in from reference TRBV7-9 and TRBJ1-4): DTGVSQNPRHKITKRGQNVTFRCDPISEHNRLYWYRQTLGQGPEFLTYFQNEAQLEKSRLLSDRFSAERPKGSFSTLEIQRTEQGDSAMYLCASSSSAGGEKLFFGSGTQLSVL.

This clone has a handful of counts. Sequencing ends 3 residues short of the CDR3 end; the germline J gene provides the rest. V is TRBV13 and J is TRBJ2-5; 10 bases line up with TRBD1. The V segment lost 1 base and the J segment 3 bases; nucleotides outside the gene matches: 5. CDR1 PRHDT and CDR2 FYEKMQ come from the germline V gene (reference sequence). CDR3 length: 16 residues. The CDR3: CASSLARGTGEETQYF. CDR3 DNA, as far as it was read: TGTGCCAGCAGCTTAGCCAGGGGGACAGGGGAAGAGACC. The whole variable domain, remainder taken from reference TRBV13 and TRBJ2-5, is AAGVIQSPRHLIKEKRETATLKCYPIPRHDTVYWYQQGPGQDPQFLISFYEKMQSDKGSIPDRFSAQQFSDYHSELNMSSLELGDSALYFCASSLARGTGEETQYFGPGTRLLVL.

This clone appeared a few times. The DNA ends 3 residues before the CDR3 does, and the rest of the CDR3 is filled in from the germline J gene. The chain uses TRBV7-6 and TRBJ2-1, with TRBD1 matching 7 bases. The CDR3 has 17 residues. Germline V gene data show CDR1 as SGHVS and CDR2 as FNYEAQ. V shed 5 bases, J shed 3 bases, and the junction held 13 bases outside the gene matches. The CDR3: CASSPPLETGHYNEQFF. The CDR3 bases that were read are TGTGCCAGCAGCCCACCTCTAGAGACAGGGCACTACAATGAG.

This clone was counted at least ten times. The read ends 3 residues before the CDR3 terminus; that terminus is restored from the germline J gene. The sample contains more than one DNA sequence encoding this CDR3. The chain recombines TRBV20-1 with TRBJ2-3; 12 bases fit TRBD2. V lost 4 bases to trimming and J lost 2 bases; unmatched junction nucleotides: 4. Germline values: CDR1 DFQATT, CDR2 SNEGSKA (reference sequence). CDR3 length equals 15 residues. The sequenced part of the CDR3 DNA is TGCAGTGCTATAGGGACTAGCGGGCCCACAGATACG. It translates to CSAIGTSGPTDT. The entire CDR3 protein is CSAIGTSGPTDTQYF.

This clone was seen repeatedly, ten times or more. The DNA read from the CDR3 is TGTGCCAGCAGCTCCGAACAGGGGAAAGATACG. As protein: CASSSEQGKDT. The complete CDR3 protein is CASSSEQGKDTQYF. V and J are TRBV4-2 and TRBJ2-3; 7 positions agree with TRBD1. The read falls 3 residues short of the CDR3 end, and the missing part is taken from the germline J gene. The germline CDR1 and CDR2 sequences are LGHNA and YNFKEQ. The V gene end was trimmed by 5 bases and the J gene end by 5 bases; junction bases not matched to a gene: 7. The CDR3 is made up of 14 amino acids.

This clone was seen ten or more times. The read ends 3 residues shy of where the CDR3 ends; the end is completed using the germline J gene. The V call is TRBV5-1, the J call TRBJ2-1; D possibly corresponds to TRBD2 (6 bases). The ends were cut back, 4 bases at V and 6 bases at J, with 17 bases in the middle. The CDR3 totals 15 residues. In germline, CDR1 is SGHRS, CDR2 YFSETQ. The sequenced CDR3 bases are TGCGCCAGCAGCCGGGACTTTCGACCGGTCAATGAG. It translates to CASSRDFRPVNE. The full-length CDR3 reads as CASSRDFRPVNEQFF. Using reference TRBV5-1 and TRBJ2-1 for the parts outside the CDR3, the full variable domain is KAGVTQTPRYLIKTRGQQVTLSCSPISGHRSVSWYQQTPGQGLQFLFEYFSETQRNKGNFPGRFSGRQFSNSRSEMNVSTLELGDSALYLCASSRDFRPVNEQFFGPGTRLTVL.

Worth noting for this clone: The read comes to an end 3 residues before the CDR3 does, leaving the germline J gene to fill in the end. This chain links TRBV30 with TRBJ2-4, with a possible D match to TRBD1 (6 bases). The CDR3 spans 13 residues. The V gene's germline CDR1 is GTSNPN and CDR2 SVGIG (reference sequence). This chain's CDR3 is CAWSVLGAEGQYF. The CDR3 DNA, read in part, is TGTGCCTGGAGTGTATTGGGGGCGGAAGGT.

This clone turned up a few times. CDR3 in amino acids: CASSPGTGNDYTF. CDR3 bases read: TGTGCCAGCTCACCGGGGACAGGCAACGAC. This rearrangement joins TRBV18 to TRBJ1-2; 8 nucleotides agree with TRBD1. The sequenced fragment ends 3 residues before the CDR3 boundary, so the rest is inferred from the germline J gene. From germline, CDR1 is KGHSH and CDR2 LQKENI. This CDR3 comprises 13 residues.

This clone has ten or more counts. The CDR3 end falls 3 residues outside the read, so it is completed with the germline J gene. The J gene is TRBJ2-4, the V gene TRBV20-1; D is possibly TRBD1 (6 bases). The V gene lost 2 bases and the J gene lost 7 bases, with 15 bases spanning the gap. The CDR3 loop spans 14 amino acids. Per germline, CDR1 DFQATT and CDR2 SNEGSKA (reference sequence). CDR3 residues: CSARPTQGRNIQYF. The DNA read from the CDR3 is TGCAGTGCTAGACCCACACAGGGACGGAACATT.

This clone turned up a few times. The junction and the germline gene differ at one end; a read error may be behind it. The read gets to within 3 residues of the CDR3 end, and the germline J gene fills in the rest. Other DNA sequences in this specimen translate into the identical CDR3. The chain recombines TRBV16 with TRBJ1-3; weak D call: TRBD1 (6 bases). The CDR3 covers 14 residues. The V gene's germline CDR1 is KGHSY and CDR2 FQNENV. The CDR3 DNA, read in part, is TGTGCCAGCAGCCCTGACAGGATCGGAAACACT. It codes for CASSPDRIGNT. The full CDR3 protein reads CASSPDRIGNTIYF.

This clone has just a few counts. The CDR3 end is not reached by the read, which stops 3 residues before it; the germline J gene fills it in. The sample carries other DNA sequences with the same CDR3. The V gene is TRBV11-2, the J gene TRBJ1-1, with D unclear. The V gene lost 2 bases and the J gene lost 2 bases, with 9 bases spanning the gap. Germline assignment: CDR1 SGHAT and CDR2 FQNNGV. The CDR3 loop spans 14 amino acids. CDR3 amino acids: CASSLIRVNTEAFF. Partial CDR3 DNA: TGTGCCAGCAGCTTAATCAGAGTAAACACTGAA. Drawing the rest from reference TRBV11-2 and TRBJ1-1, the complete variable domain is EAGVAQSPRYKIIEKRQSVAFWCNPISGHATLYWYQQILGQGPKLLIQFQNNGVVDDSQLPKDRFSAERLKGVDSTLKIQPAKLEDSAVYLCASSLIRVNTEAFFGQGTRLTVV.

As concerns this clone: The CDR3 is cut off 3 residues early in the read; its end comes from the germline J gene. The J gene is TRBJ2-6, the V gene TRBV19, with 7 bases aligning to TRBD1. Looked up from germline, CDR1 is LNHDA and CDR2 is SQIVND (reference sequence). The CDR3 loop spans 18 amino acids. J lost 0 bases, V lost 8 bases, and 13 bases had no gene match. CDR3 bases read: TGTGCCAGTCAAAAGACAGGGACCTTTTACTCTGGGGCCAACGTC. Amino acid sequence: CASQKTGTFYSGANV. The complete CDR3 reads CASQKTGTFYSGANVLTF.

This clone occurred many times. The missing CDR3 end, 3 residues past where the read stops, is filled in from the germline J gene. V is TRBV19 and J is TRBJ1-2; no clear D. Trimming pared 2 bases from V and 0 bases from J, leaving 4 bases between. Germline V gives CDR1 LNHDA, CDR2 SQIVND (reference sequence). CDR3 length: 13 residues. The CDR3 sequence: CASSIQANYGYTF. The sequenced part of the CDR3 DNA is TGTGCCAGTAGTATACAGGCTAACTATGGC.

This clone was seen more than once but under ten times. The junction differs from germline at one of its ends, possibly a read error. The missing CDR3 end, 3 residues past where the read stops, is filled in from the germline J gene. The chain is built from TRBV7-7 and TRBJ2-5, with 8 bases that match TRBD1. This CDR3 spans 15 amino acids. Germline V lookup: CDR1 SSHAT, CDR2 FNYEAQ (reference sequence). The DNA read from the CDR3 is TGTGCTAGCAGCATAGACAGGGGAGCCCAAGAGACC. Protein product: CASSIDRGAQET. The entire CDR3 protein reads CASSIDRGAQETQYF.